One sample yielded the 11 T cell receptor beta chains listed below, sequenced in a study of T cells after yellow fever vaccination. TCRdb itself ran the 5' RACE reads through MiXCR, one entry per CDR3 protein. Among more than 250,000 distinct CDR3 sequences listed, around 6.8% were seen once. The specimen was PBMCs, collected about 41 days after the first yellow fever vaccination. The receptors shown here come from a man between 18 and 29 years old who received the YFV17D yellow fever vaccine.

This clonotype was observed a few times. The chain's CDR3 is CASSLRTSGDETQYF. The CDR3 DNA follows: TGCGCCAGCAGCTTGAGAACTAGCGGGGATGAGACCCAGTACTTC. The genes are TRBV5-1 and TRBJ2-5; 10 bases agree with TRBD2. The V gene's germline CDR1 is SGHRS and CDR2 YFSETQ. J gave up 5 bases and V 1 base, and 5 bases lay outside the gene matches. The CDR3 runs to 15 residues.

This clonotype was counted many times. The rearrangement joins TRBV12-3 or TRBV12-4 to TRBJ2-1, with a possible D match to TRBD1 (7 bases). The CDR3 sequence is 18 residues long. Trimming took off 6 bases at V and 6 bases at J, with 27 bases between the two ends. CDR3 nucleotides: TGTGCCAGCAGGGCCAGGGGACAGCGGACTATCTTATCCAATGAGCAGTTCTTC. Protein sequence: CASRARGQRTILSNEQFF.

V is TRBV28 and J is TRBJ2-1, with TRBD1 identical over 9 bases. CDR1 is MDHEN, CDR2 SYDVKM, per germline. This CDR3 spans 15 amino acids. V gave up 5 bases and J gave up 7 bases; unmatched junction bases: 9. Written as DNA, the CDR3 is TGTGCCAGCAGTCCAACGGGACAGGGTGCAAATGAGCAGTTCTTC. Translating it yields CASSPTGQGANEQFF.

This clonotype has a count of ten or more. The gene calls are TRBV5-1 and TRBJ2-2, with D perhaps TRBD1 or TRBD2 (5 bases each). Trimming pared 2 bases from V and 3 bases from J, leaving 8 bases between. Germline CDR1 SGHRS, CDR2 YFSETQ. The CDR3 contains 14 residues. The CDR3 loop reads CASSFRGDTGELFF. CDR3 nucleotides: TGCGCCAGCAGCTTCCGAGGGGACACCGGGGAGCTGTTTTTT.

Many counts were recorded for this clonotype. The chain has TRBV20-1 and TRBJ2-1, with no clear D. Trimming removed 3 bases from V and 3 bases from J, with 9 bases in between. This CDR3 region has 13 residues. Germline CDR1 reads DFQATT; CDR2 reads SNEGSKA (reference sequence). CDR3 DNA: TGCAGTGCTAGCCTAGAAGGCTACAATGAGCAGTTCTTC. It codes for CSASLEGYNEQFF.

This clonotype was recorded many times. The CDR3 DNA reads as TGTGCCAGCAGCTTTGATGGATTCAACGGGGAGCTGTTTTTT. Translation: CASSFDGFNGELFF. V and J are TRBV7-2 and TRBJ2-2; D is unclear. V was clipped by 3 bases and J by 7 bases, with 12 bases between them. The CDR3 has 14 residues. Germline V gene sequence: CDR1 SGHTA, CDR2 FQGNSA.

The J gene is TRBJ2-3, the V gene TRBV14; D gene ambiguous. The germline V gene has CDR1 SGHDN and CDR2 FVKESK. The CDR3 runs to 14 residues. V lost 3 bases, J lost 0 bases, and 7 bases lay in between. The CDR3 coding sequence is TGTGCCAGCAGCCAGGCCATAAGCACAGATACGCAGTATTTT. This translates into CASSQAISTDTQYF. Based on the CDR3 plus reference TRBV14 and TRBJ2-3, the full variable domain is EAGVTQFPSHSVIEKGQTVTLRCDPISGHDNLYWYRRVMGKEIKFLLHFVKESKQDESGMPNNRFLAERTGGTYSTLKVQPAELEDSGVYFCASSQAISTDTQYFGPGTRLTVL.

This clonotype came up a few times. V gene TRBV28 combines with J gene TRBJ2-5; no clear D gene. The V end was cut by 3 bases, the J end by 0 bases, with 8 bases between. This CDR3 has 14 residues. Germline-derived CDR1 and CDR2 are MDHEN and SYDVKM. For the CDR3, the DNA is TGTGCCAGCAGTTTTAAGTTAAACCAAGAGACCCAGTACTTC. Translating gives CASSFKLNQETQYF.

This clonotype was recorded a few times. This chain uses TRBV20-1 with TRBJ2-3; D might be TRBD1 or TRBD2, each matching 5 bases. V was cut by 4 bases and J by 4 bases, with 21 bases left in between. Germline V gene lookup returns CDR1 DFQATT and CDR2 SNEGSKA (reference sequence). The CDR3 extends over 16 amino acids. The CDR3 is CSAKGRWGITADTQYF. The CDR3 coding sequence is TGCAGTGCTAAGGGGCGATGGGGGATTACTGCAGATACGCAGTATTTT.

This clonotype came up a few times. The chain recombines TRBV6-5 with TRBJ2-1, with 7 nucleotides matching TRBD1. The CDR3 spans 15 residues. With 3 bases clipped from V and 3 bases from J, the junction kept 5 bases outside the gene matches. The germline CDR1 and CDR2 sequences are MNHEY and SVGAGI. The CDR3 loop is CASSYSDRVYNEQFF. The CDR3 bases are TGTGCCAGCAGTTATTCCGACAGGGTCTACAATGAGCAGTTCTTC.

This clonotype was counted at least ten times. The chain uses TRBV12-3 or TRBV12-4 and TRBJ2-1; no clear D gene. The CDR3 loop spans 17 amino acids. Trimming pared 2 bases from V and 5 bases from J, leaving 19 bases between. CDR3 residues: CASSLRRTLRPDNEQFF. The CDR3 DNA follows: TGTGCCAGCAGTTTACGTAGGACCCTGAGGCCCGACAATGAGCAGTTCTTC.